This TCR beta chain was sequenced for a study of spatial heterogeneity in lung cancer. Study details: Sequences of the beta chain were consistently detected in greater numbers than alpha-chain sequences. In tumor regions, TCR transcript counts tracked strongly with a T cell module score from matched bulk RNA-seq. Across the raw uncorrected reads, a unique TCR and UMI combination was observed, on average, more than ten times. General study points: Tumoral mutation counts were tracked by counts of expanded intratumoral alpha and beta TCRs.

Time point specified: sample taken at primary tumor resection. This clonotype has ten or more counts. Its antigen is unknown. The CDR3 sequence is 14 residues long. V was cut by 6 bases and J by 4 bases, with 16 bases left in between. Germline values: CDR1 ENHRY, CDR2 SYGVKD. The presence of a unique molecular identifier marked each TCR cDNA molecule. TCRdb re-analysed the 5' RACE reads in MiXCR, keeping a single row per CDR3 protein. The table shows about 13,000 distinct CDR3 sequences, with roughly 5.5% occurring only once. This sequence originates from a male donor with early-stage non-small cell lung cancer. Specimen: lung tumor tissue, collected at surgery. The chain uses TRBV10-3 and TRBJ2-7; possibly TRBD1 for D (6 bases). DNA for the CDR3: TGTGCCATCAGCACCGGGACAATCCATTACGAGCAGTACTTC. This encodes CAISTGTIHYEQYF.